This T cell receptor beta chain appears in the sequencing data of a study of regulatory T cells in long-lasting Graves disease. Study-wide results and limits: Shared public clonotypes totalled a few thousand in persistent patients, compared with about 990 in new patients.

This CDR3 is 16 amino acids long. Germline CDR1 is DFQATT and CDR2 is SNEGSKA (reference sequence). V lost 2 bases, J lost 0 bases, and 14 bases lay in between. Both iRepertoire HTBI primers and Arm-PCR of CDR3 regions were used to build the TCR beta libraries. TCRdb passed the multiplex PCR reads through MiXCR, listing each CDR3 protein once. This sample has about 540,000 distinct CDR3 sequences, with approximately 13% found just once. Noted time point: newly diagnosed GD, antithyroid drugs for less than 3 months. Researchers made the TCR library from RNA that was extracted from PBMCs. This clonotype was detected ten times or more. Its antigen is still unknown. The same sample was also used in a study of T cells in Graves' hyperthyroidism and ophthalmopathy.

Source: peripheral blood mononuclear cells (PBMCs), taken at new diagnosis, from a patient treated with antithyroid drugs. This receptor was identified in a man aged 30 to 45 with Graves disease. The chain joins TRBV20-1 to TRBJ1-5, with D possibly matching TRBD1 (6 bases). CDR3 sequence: CSARSGAGYSNQPQHF. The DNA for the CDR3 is TGCAGTGCTAGATCGGGGGCTGGTTATAGCAATCAGCCCCAGCATTTT.